The 13 T cell receptor beta chains listed next were all sequenced from one sample in a study of a mutant IDH1 vaccine in newly diagnosed glioma. This table comes from immunoSEQ multiplex PCR, and its TCRdb copy is limited to in-frame clones, with some not included. The table shows 40,000 to 45,000 clones, with around four fifths occurring only once. No antigen has been assigned to these receptors. As to time point: week 23, last vaccination. A 20-mer mutant IDH1 peptide at 300 ug was injected subcutaneously with topical imiquimod. The source material was PBMCs, sampled from a glioma patient whose treatment included an IDH1 peptide vaccine. These receptors all come from a man aged 50-59 years with glioma.

V is TRBV27 and J is TRBJ2-2; 7 bases are a match to TRBD1. From germline, CDR1 is MNHEY and CDR2 SMNVEV (reference sequence). V shed 3 bases, J shed 5 bases, and the junction held 9 bases outside the gene matches. The CDR3 loop spans 16 amino acids. The CDR3 region has the DNA TGTGCCAGCAGTTTGGCCTCCGGGACAGCGACCGGGGAGCTGTTTTTT. It encodes CASSLASGTATGELFF.

The V gene is TRBV6-5, the J gene TRBJ1-6; maybe TRBD1 (5 bases). CDR3 length: 14 amino acids. From germline, CDR1 is MNHEY and CDR2 SVGAGI. V was pared by 8 bases and J by 7 bases, with 15 bases between. The CDR3 loop is CASRVGGANSPLHF. CDR3 sequence (DNA): TGTGCCAGCCGAGTCGGGGGTGCGAATTCACCCCTCCACTTT.

This chain joins TRBV5-5 and TRBJ1-1; D is ambiguous. The V gene lost 3 bases and the J gene lost 3 bases, with 6 bases spanning the gap. The length of the CDR3 is 12 residues. Germline assignment: CDR1 SGHKS and CDR2 YYEKEE (reference sequence). The CDR3: CASSSSYTEAFF. The CDR3 nucleotides read TGTGCCAGCAGCTCTAGCTACACTGAAGCTTTCTTT.

The chain joins TRBV9 to TRBJ2-3; no definite D call. The CDR3 loop spans 11 amino acids. Germline V gene lookup returns CDR1 SGDLS and CDR2 YYNGEE. V was pared by 4 bases and J by 10 bases, with 10 bases between. CDR3 sequence reads: CASSRSHSQYF. The CDR3 DNA follows: TGTGCCAGCAGCAGAAGTCATTCGCAGTATTTT.

The chain is built from TRBV2 and TRBJ2-2; D gene unclear. V lost 2 bases and J 2 bases, leaving 15 bases between the germline ends. The germline V gene has CDR1 SNHLY and CDR2 FYNNEI. The CDR3 loop spans 17 amino acids. This CDR3 reads CASSESIKGRNTGELFF. In DNA, the CDR3 is TGTGCCAGCAGTGAATCCATTAAAGGGCGTAACACCGGGGAGCTGTTTTTT.

V and J are TRBV15 and TRBJ1-2, with a weak D call TRBD1 (6 bases). The germline V gene has CDR1 LNHNV and CDR2 YYDKDF (reference sequence). With 2 bases removed from V and 5 bases from J, the gap between germline ends came to 12 bases. The CDR3 consists of 14 residues. CDR3 region: CATSRSSGAYGYTF. Written as DNA, the CDR3 is TGTGCCACCAGCAGATCGTCAGGGGCTTATGGCTACACCTTC.

The V call is TRBV2, the J call TRBJ2-7, with D hard to call. V was trimmed by 5 bases and J by 6 bases, leaving 17 bases between them. This CDR3 comprises 14 residues. Germline values: CDR1 SNHLY, CDR2 FYNNEI. In nucleotides, the CDR3 is TGTGCCAGCAGTCCTATCCCTTCAGCCGTCGAGCAGTACTTC. It yields the protein CASSPIPSAVEQYF.

CDR3 nucleotides: TGCAGCGTTGGCCCAAGAAACAGGGAAGAAGGGCCCCAGCATTTT. Encoded protein: CSVGPRNREEGPQHF. This chain connects TRBV29-1 to TRBJ1-5; TRBD1 might be the D (6 bases). The CDR3 has 15 residues. Looked up from germline, CDR1 is SQVTM and CDR2 is ANQGSEA. Trimming took 4 bases from V and 9 from J, leaving 22 bases between them.

This clone was counted a few times. The J gene is TRBJ1-1, the V gene TRBV6-5; D unresolved. The V end lost 5 bases, the J end lost 6 bases, and 13 bases lay between the germline ends. The CDR3 has 13 amino acids. Germline CDR1 and CDR2: MNHEY and SVGAGI. CDR3 region: CASSIYLGAEAFF. CDR3 DNA sequence: TGTGCCAGCAGTATATATCTCGGGGCTGAAGCTTTCTTT.

This clone was found a few times. The V call is TRBV11-2, the J call TRBJ2-7, with D possibly called TRBD1 or TRBD2 (5 bases each). This CDR3 contains 16 residues. Germline V gene lookup returns CDR1 SGHAT and CDR2 FQNNGV. Trimming removed 0 bases at V and 3 bases at J, with 15 bases between. CDR3 loop: CASSLDNGTPRYEQYF. In nucleotides, the CDR3 is TGTGCCAGCAGCTTAGATAATGGGACCCCCCGCTACGAGCAGTACTTC.

The chain uses TRBV6-5 and TRBJ2-7, with TRBD1 matching over 7 bases. Germline loops: CDR1 MNHEY, CDR2 SVGAGI. This CDR3 has 13 residues. J was trimmed by 2 bases and V by 5 bases; bases with no gene match: 3. The CDR3 loop is CASSPGTAYEQYF. The CDR3 nucleotides read TGTGCCAGCAGTCCGGGGACAGCCTACGAGCAGTACTTC.

This chain connects TRBV20-1 to TRBJ1-1; the D is unclear. The CDR3 is 9 amino acids. Germline V gene sequence: CDR1 DFQATT, CDR2 SNEGSKA (reference sequence). V gave up 4 bases and J gave up 3 bases, with 0 bases separating them. CDR3: CSANTEAFF. CDR3 in DNA: TGCAGTGCTAACACTGAAGCTTTCTTT.

This sequence joins TRBV29-1 and TRBJ1-2; 7 bases match TRBD1. The germline V gene has CDR1 SQVTM and CDR2 ANQGSEA. J was trimmed by 3 bases and V by 6 bases; bases with no gene match: 10. This CDR3 region has 14 residues. The CDR3 is CSVTRDSGDYGYTF. The CDR3 DNA reads TGCAGCGTGACGCGGGACAGTGGGGACTATGGCTACACCTTC.